The T cell receptor (beta chain) described here comes from a study of T-cell memory formation after mild COVID-19. This clonotype turned up a few times. V was cut by 7 bases and J by 4 bases, with 14 bases left in between. The CDR3 has 13 amino acids. Germline assignment: CDR1 MNHEY and CDR2 SMNVEV (reference sequence). In TCRdb, the 5' RACE reads were re-called with MiXCR into one record per CDR3 protein. The profile covers under 250,000 distinct CDR3 sequences, with 15% appearing a single time and 2% to 2.5% taken by the ten largest. The source of this sequence is an adult woman who had mild COVID-19 (a few samples of this study predate the infection). Cell type and time point are not known. The genes are TRBV27 and TRBJ2-7, with D perhaps matching TRBD1 (5 bases). The specimen sequenced was PBMCs or a T cell subset sorted from them (not recorded which). CDR3: CASKGLGWYEQYF. The DNA for the CDR3 is TGTGCCAGCAAGGGGCTGGGATGGTACGAGCAGTACTTC.